Shown below are 21 T cell receptor beta chains from a single sample sequenced in a study of blood T cell repertoires in COVID-19. Profiling relied on immunoSEQ multiplex PCR, and the TCRdb table lists in-frame clones only, not all of them. The table lists about 150,000 clones, roughly nine tenths of them singletons. The source material was peripheral blood. These receptors all come from an older woman with acute or convalescent COVID-19.

The rearrangement joins TRBV4-2 to TRBJ1-2, with D possibly TRBD1 on 6 matching bases. This CDR3 is built from 15 residues. CDR1 and CDR2 from the germline V gene are LGHNA and YNFKEQ. Between the trimmed V and J ends, which lost 0 bases and 3 bases, there was a span of 11 bases. DNA for the CDR3: TGTGCCAGCAGCCAAGATGGGGCAGGGGACTATGGCTACACCTTC. This translates into CASSQDGAGDYGYTF.

V and J are TRBV6-2 or TRBV6-3 and TRBJ2-3, with 7 bases aligning to TRBD2. The germline V gene encodes CDR1 MNHEY and CDR2 SVGEGT. The CDR3 runs 12 residues. V lost 4 bases to trimming and J lost 5 bases; unmatched junction nucleotides: 0. The CDR3 region has the DNA TGTGCCAGCAGTTGGACTAGAGATACGCAGTATTTT. Its protein is CASSWTRDTQYF.

The genes are TRBV19 and TRBJ2-3, with D perhaps TRBD2 (6 bases). The ends were cut back, 6 bases at V and 0 bases at J, with 13 bases in the middle. Germline values: CDR1 LNHDA, CDR2 SQIVND (reference sequence). This CDR3 has 15 amino acids. CDR3 in DNA: TGTGCCAGTAGGGGCCTGCGGGAAAGCACAGATACGCAGTATTTT. Its translation is CASRGLRESTDTQYF.

V and J are TRBV10-3 and TRBJ1-4; 7 bases map to TRBD1. CDR3 size: 14 residues. With V trimmed by 3 bases and J by 10 bases, 8 bases remained unmatched. CDR1 and CDR2 from the germline V gene are ENHRY and SYGVKD. CDR3 in amino acids: CAISDGTEGGKLFF. The CDR3 DNA is TGTGCCATCAGTGATGGGACAGAAGGAGGAAAACTGTTTTTT.

The rearrangement joins TRBV28 to TRBJ1-2; D remains unclear. V lost 6 bases and J lost 4, with 15 bases in between. The length of the CDR3 is 14 residues. CDR1 MDHEN and CDR2 SYDVKM come from the germline V gene. CDR3: CASSLTRALYGYTF. The CDR3 nucleotides are TGTGCCAGCAGCCTGACTAGGGCCCTCTATGGCTACACCTTC.

The genes are TRBV19 and TRBJ2-7; 9 bases map to TRBD1. Germline-derived CDR1 and CDR2 are LNHDA and SQIVND (reference sequence). J was trimmed by 1 base and V by 5 bases; bases with no gene match: 6. The CDR3 spans 15 residues. The CDR3 DNA reads TGTGCCAGTAGTCTATCCGGGACAGGGTCCTACGAGCAGTACTTC. Translated: CASSLSGTGSYEQYF. Variable domain in full (rest from reference TRBV19 and TRBJ2-7): DGGITQSPKYLFRKEGQNVTLSCEQNLNHDAMYWYRQDPGQGLRLIYYSQIVNDFQKGDIAEGYSVSREKKESFPLTVTSAQKNPTAFYLCASSLSGTGSYEQYFGPGTRLTVT.

V gene TRBV4-3 combines with J gene TRBJ1-4; 9 positions match TRBD1. CDR1 and CDR2 (germline): LGHNA, YSLEER. The CDR3 is 15 residues long. The trim removed 5 bases at V and 5 bases at J, leaving 6 bases unmatched. The CDR3 DNA follows: TGCGCCAGCAGCGCAGGGACAGGGCCAAATGAAAAACTGTTTTTT. The encoded protein is CASSAGTGPNEKLFF.

The chain joins TRBV6-6 to TRBJ1-2; 8 bases are a match to TRBD1. The CDR3 loop spans 14 amino acids. The germline CDR1 and CDR2 sequences are MNHNY and SVGAGI (reference sequence). V lost 6 bases, J lost 2 bases, and 5 bases stayed unmatched. The DNA for the CDR3 is TGTGCCAGCAGCAACCGGGACAGGAACTATGGCTACACCTTC. As protein: CASSNRDRNYGYTF.

The chain combines TRBV29-1 with TRBJ2-3; 9 bases line up with TRBD2. The CDR3 is 16 residues long. Germline V gene data show CDR1 as SQVTM and CDR2 as ANQGSEA. The trim removed 7 bases at V and 4 bases at J, leaving 15 bases unmatched. Here the CDR3 reads CSAGLGSGRGADTQYF. The CDR3 DNA sequence: TGCAGCGCCGGTCTTGGTAGCGGGAGAGGGGCAGATACGCAGTATTTT.

This sequence joins TRBV2 and TRBJ1-5; the D is unclear. The CDR3 runs to 14 residues. Germline CDR1 SNHLY, CDR2 FYNNEI. V dropped 5 bases and J dropped 0 bases, with 8 bases sitting between them. The CDR3 loop reads CASSSDLSNQPQHF. The CDR3 nucleotides are TGTGCCAGCAGTTCAGATCTTAGCAATCAGCCCCAGCATTTT.

This chain uses TRBV5-6 with TRBJ1-2; 8 bases are shared with TRBD1. There are 14 residues in the CDR3. V was pared by 4 bases and J by 6 bases, with 8 bases of the junction left unmatched. Germline loops: CDR1 SGHDT, CDR2 YYEEEE. CDR3 protein: CASSAGQGQDGYTF. The CDR3 DNA reads TGTGCCAGCAGCGCTGGACAGGGCCAGGATGGCTACACCTTC.

This chain connects TRBV18 to TRBJ1-1, with TRBD1 matching over 8 bases. The CDR3 spans 19 residues. CDR1 and CDR2 from the germline V gene are KGHSH and LQKENI. Unmatched junction bases numbered 15, after V lost 3 bases and J lost 0 bases. The CDR3, as DNA: TGTGCCAGCTCACCCGACCCCGGGGGCAGGGGGCTGATGAACACTGAAGCTTTCTTT. This encodes CASSPDPGGRGLMNTEAFF. Complete variable domain (other parts from reference TRBV18 and TRBJ1-1): NAGVMQNPRHLVRRRGQEARLRCSPMKGHSHVYWYRQLPEEGLKFMVYLQKENIIDESGMPKERFSAEFPKEGPSILRIQQVVRGDSAAYFCASSPDPGGRGLMNTEAFFGQGTRLTVV.

V gene TRBV6-5 combines with J gene TRBJ2-4, with D maybe TRBD2 (5 bases). Trimming took off 7 bases at V and 3 bases at J, with 10 bases between the two ends. This CDR3 region has 13 residues. CDR1 is MNHEY, CDR2 SVGAGI, per germline. The CDR3 bases are TGTGCCAGCAATAGGGAGAACAAAAACATTCAGTACTTC. Translated: CASNRENKNIQYF.

The chain links TRBV5-1 to TRBJ2-1, with 8 bases identical to TRBD2. The CDR3 is 15 amino acids. Trimming cost V 0 bases and J 1 base; bases outside gene matches: 0. Germline assignment: CDR1 SGHRS and CDR2 YFSETQ. The CDR3 is CASSLVAGSYNEQFF. For the CDR3, the DNA is TGCGCCAGCAGCTTGGTAGCGGGATCCTACAATGAGCAGTTCTTC.

The J gene is TRBJ2-7, the V gene TRBV7-6; D is possibly TRBD1 (6 bases). Germline loops: CDR1 SGHVS, CDR2 FNYEAQ. The length of the CDR3 is 12 residues. Trimming stripped 5 bases from V and 6 bases from J, with 11 bases between. The CDR3 DNA is TGTGCCAGCAGCATGGGGACACTCGAGCAGTACTTC. Its protein is CASSMGTLEQYF.

V usage is TRBV3-1 (or the pseudogene TRBV3-2) and J usage is TRBJ1-6; D is perhaps TRBD1 (5 bases). With 5 bases removed from V and 15 bases from J, the gap between germline ends came to 20 bases. The germline V gene encodes CDR1 LGHDT and CDR2 YNNKEL (reference sequence). CDR3 size: 14 residues. CDR3 in amino acids: CASSADGGKVGLHF. CDR3 in DNA: TGTGCCAGCAGCGCAGACGGGGGAAAGGTGGGCCTCCACTTT.

The chain couples TRBV3-1 (or the pseudogene TRBV3-2) to TRBJ2-4, with D possibly being TRBD2 (6 bases). The CDR3 contains 17 residues. Trimming removed 1 base at V and 2 bases at J, with 15 bases between. Germline assignment: CDR1 LGHDT and CDR2 YNNKEL (reference sequence). The CDR3 sequence: CASSQAGRELSKNIQYF. The DNA for the CDR3 is TGTGCCAGCAGCCAAGCTGGCCGGGAGCTATCCAAAAACATTCAGTACTTC.

CDR3 sequence: CASSLAFSGNTIYF. The CDR3, as DNA: TGTGCCAGCAGCTTAGCCTTCTCTGGAAACACCATATATTTT. V and J are TRBV11-2 and TRBJ1-3; no clear D gene. The V and J ends lost 1 base and 0 bases respectively, with 4 bases between them. The germline gives CDR1 SGHAT, CDR2 FQNNGV. This CDR3 comprises 14 residues.

The gene calls are TRBV4-3 and TRBJ2-7; 8 bases line up with TRBD1. CDR3 length: 17 residues. The germline V gene has CDR1 LGHNA and CDR2 YSLEER. J gave up 0 bases and V 4 bases, and 11 bases lay outside the gene matches. The CDR3 sequence is CASSPSMHRGTSYEQYF. The CDR3 nucleotides are TGCGCCAGCAGCCCAAGTATGCACAGGGGGACCTCCTACGAGCAGTACTTC.

The rearrangement uses TRBV27 and TRBJ2-1; D might be TRBD1 (6 bases). Trimming removed 4 bases from V and 8 bases from J, with 15 bases in between. The CDR3 has 14 amino acids. Germline CDR1 MNHEY, CDR2 SMNVEV (reference sequence). This CDR3 reads CASSYSQGMHEQFF. The CDR3 DNA follows: TGTGCCAGCAGTTACTCACAGGGTATGCATGAGCAGTTCTTC.

The chain couples TRBV7-9 to TRBJ2-7, with TRBD2 identical over 8 bases. Germline trimming cut 5 bases from V and 2 bases from J; bases unmatched to any gene: 5. Germline loops: CDR1 SEHNR, CDR2 FQNEAQ (reference sequence). The CDR3 has 14 residues. CDR3: CASSLGTRAYEQYF. CDR3 sequence (DNA): TGTGCCAGCAGCCTAGGGACTAGAGCCTACGAGCAGTACTTC.